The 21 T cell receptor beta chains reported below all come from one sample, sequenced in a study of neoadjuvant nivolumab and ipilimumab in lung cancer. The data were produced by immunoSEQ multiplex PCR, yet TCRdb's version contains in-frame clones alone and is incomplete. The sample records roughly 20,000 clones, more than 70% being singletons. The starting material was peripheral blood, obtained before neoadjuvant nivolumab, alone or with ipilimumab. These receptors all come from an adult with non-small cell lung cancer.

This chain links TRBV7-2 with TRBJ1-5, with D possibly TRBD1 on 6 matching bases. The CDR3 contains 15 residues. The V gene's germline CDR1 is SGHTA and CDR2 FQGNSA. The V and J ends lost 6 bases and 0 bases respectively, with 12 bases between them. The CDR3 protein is CASRRTGNSNQPQHF. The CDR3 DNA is TGTGCCAGCAGGCGCACAGGGAATAGCAATCAGCCCCAGCATTTT.

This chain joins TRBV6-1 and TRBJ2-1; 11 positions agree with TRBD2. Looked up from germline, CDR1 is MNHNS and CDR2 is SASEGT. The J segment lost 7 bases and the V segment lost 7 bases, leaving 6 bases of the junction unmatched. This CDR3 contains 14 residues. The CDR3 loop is CASKPLAGVNEQFF. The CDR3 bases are TGTGCCAGCAAACCACTAGCGGGAGTAAATGAGCAGTTCTTC.

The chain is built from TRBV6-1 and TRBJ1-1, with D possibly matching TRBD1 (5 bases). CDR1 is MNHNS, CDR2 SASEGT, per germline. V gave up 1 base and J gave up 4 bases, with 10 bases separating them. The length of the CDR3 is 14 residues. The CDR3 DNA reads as TGTGCCAGCAGTGAAGTCTGGGGCAGCACTGAAGCTTTCTTT. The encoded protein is CASSEVWGSTEAFF.

The CDR3 spells CASSLEWGPSSTDTQYF. DNA of the CDR3: TGTGCCAGCAGCTTAGAATGGGGTCCTTCTAGCACAGATACGCAGTATTTT. The V and J genes are TRBV7-2 and TRBJ2-3; D gene ambiguous. The V gene's germline CDR1 is SGHTA and CDR2 FQGNSA. With 1 base removed from V and 0 bases from J, the gap between germline ends came to 14 bases. The CDR3 contains 17 residues.

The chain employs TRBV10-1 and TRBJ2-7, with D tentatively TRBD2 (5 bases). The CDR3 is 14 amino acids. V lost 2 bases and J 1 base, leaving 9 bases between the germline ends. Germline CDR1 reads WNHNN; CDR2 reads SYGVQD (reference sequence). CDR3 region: CASSEGGPSYEQYF. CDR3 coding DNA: TGCGCCAGCAGTGAGGGCGGGCCTTCCTACGAGCAGTACTTC.

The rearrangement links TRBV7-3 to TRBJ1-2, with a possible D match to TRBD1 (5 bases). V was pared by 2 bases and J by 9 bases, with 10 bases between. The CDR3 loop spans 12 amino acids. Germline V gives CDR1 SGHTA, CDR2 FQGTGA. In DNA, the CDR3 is TGTGCCAGCAGCTTAGTCCAGGGAAGCTACACCTTC. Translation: CASSLVQGSYTF.

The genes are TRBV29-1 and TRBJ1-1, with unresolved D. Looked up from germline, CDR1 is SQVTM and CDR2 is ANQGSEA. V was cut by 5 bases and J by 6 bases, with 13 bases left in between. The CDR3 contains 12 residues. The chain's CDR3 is CSVKSVRPEAFF. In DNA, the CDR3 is TGCAGCGTTAAAAGTGTCAGGCCTGAAGCTTTCTTT.

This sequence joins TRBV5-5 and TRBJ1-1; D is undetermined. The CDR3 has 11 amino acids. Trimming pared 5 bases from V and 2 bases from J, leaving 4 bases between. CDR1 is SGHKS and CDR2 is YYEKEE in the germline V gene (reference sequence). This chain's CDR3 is CASSFNTEAFF. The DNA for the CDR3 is TGTGCCAGCAGTTTTAACACTGAAGCTTTCTTT.

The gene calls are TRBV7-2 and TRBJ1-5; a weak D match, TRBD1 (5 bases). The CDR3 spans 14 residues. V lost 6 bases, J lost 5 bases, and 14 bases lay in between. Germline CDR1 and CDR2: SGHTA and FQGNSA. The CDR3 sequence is CASSRGQGDQPQHF. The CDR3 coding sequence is TGTGCCAGCAGTCGCGGGCAGGGTGATCAGCCCCAGCATTTT.

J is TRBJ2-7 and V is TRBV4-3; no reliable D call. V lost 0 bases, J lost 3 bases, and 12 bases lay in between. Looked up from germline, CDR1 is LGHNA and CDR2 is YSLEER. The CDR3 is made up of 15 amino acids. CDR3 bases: TGCGCCAGCAGCCAAGATCGAGTCGGCAGCTACGAGCAGTACTTC. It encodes CASSQDRVGSYEQYF.

CDR3 in DNA: TGCGCCAGCAGCCCTTGGGCTACAGCCTACGAGCAGTACTTC. As protein: CASSPWATAYEQYF. The chain recombines TRBV4-1 with TRBJ2-7, with D unclear. V was clipped by 4 bases and J by 2 bases, with 12 bases between them. CDR1 and CDR2 from the germline V gene are MGHRA and YSYEKL. CDR3 length equals 14 residues.

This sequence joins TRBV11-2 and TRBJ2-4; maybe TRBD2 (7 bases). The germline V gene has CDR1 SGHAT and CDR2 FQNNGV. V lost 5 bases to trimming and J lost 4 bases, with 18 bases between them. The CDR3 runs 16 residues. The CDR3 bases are TGTGCCAGCAGCCCTAGGGGGGGACTACCAAAAAACATTCAGTACTTC. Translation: CASSPRGGLPKNIQYF.

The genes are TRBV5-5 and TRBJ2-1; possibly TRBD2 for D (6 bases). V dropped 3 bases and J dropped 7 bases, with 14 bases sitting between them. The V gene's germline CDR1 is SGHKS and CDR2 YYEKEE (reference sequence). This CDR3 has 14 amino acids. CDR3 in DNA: TGTGCCAGCAGCTCATGGACTACCAATAATGAGCAGTTCTTC. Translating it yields CASSSWTTNNEQFF.

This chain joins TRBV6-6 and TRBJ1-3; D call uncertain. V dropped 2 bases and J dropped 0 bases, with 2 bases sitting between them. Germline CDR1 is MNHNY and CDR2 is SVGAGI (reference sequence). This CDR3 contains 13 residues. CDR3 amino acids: CASSYSSGNTIYF. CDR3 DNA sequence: TGTGCCAGCAGTTACAGCTCTGGAAACACCATATATTTT.

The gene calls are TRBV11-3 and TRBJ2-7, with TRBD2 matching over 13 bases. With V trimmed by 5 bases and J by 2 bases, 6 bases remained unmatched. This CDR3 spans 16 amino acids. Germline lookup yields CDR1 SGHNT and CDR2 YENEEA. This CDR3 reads CASSLGLAGAPYEQYF. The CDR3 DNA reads TGTGCCAGCAGCCTAGGACTAGCGGGAGCCCCCTACGAGCAGTACTTC.

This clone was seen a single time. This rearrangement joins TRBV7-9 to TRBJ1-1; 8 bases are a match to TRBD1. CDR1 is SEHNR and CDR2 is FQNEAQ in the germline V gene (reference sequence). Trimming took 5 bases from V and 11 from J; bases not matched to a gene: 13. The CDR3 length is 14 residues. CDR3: CASSPPGTGASAFF. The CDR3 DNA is TGTGCCAGCAGCCCCCCCGGGACAGGAGCTAGTGCTTTCTTT.

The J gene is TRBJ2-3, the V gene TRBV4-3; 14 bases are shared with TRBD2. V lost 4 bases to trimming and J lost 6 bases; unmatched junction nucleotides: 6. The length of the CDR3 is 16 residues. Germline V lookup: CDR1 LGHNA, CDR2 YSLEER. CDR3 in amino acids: CASSLRLAGGADTQYF. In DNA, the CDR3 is TGCGCCAGCAGCCTCCGACTAGCGGGAGGGGCGGATACGCAGTATTTT.

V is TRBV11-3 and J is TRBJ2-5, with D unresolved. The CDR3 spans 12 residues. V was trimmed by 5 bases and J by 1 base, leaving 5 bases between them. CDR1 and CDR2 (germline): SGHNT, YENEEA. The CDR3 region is CASSGSQETQYF. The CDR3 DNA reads TGTGCCAGCAGCGGAAGCCAAGAGACCCAGTACTTC.

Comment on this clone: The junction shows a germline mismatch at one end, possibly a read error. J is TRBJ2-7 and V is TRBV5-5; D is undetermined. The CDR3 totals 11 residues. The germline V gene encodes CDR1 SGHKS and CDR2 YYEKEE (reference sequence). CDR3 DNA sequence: TGTGCCAGCAGCTTGACCACGACTCAATCCTTC. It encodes CASSLTTTQSF.

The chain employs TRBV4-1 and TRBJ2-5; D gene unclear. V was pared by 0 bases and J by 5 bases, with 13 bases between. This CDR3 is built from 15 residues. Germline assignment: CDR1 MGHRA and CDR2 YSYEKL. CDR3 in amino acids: CASSQDRLPLETQYF. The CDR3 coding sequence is TGCGCCAGCAGCCAAGATCGGCTCCCCTTGGAGACCCAGTACTTC.

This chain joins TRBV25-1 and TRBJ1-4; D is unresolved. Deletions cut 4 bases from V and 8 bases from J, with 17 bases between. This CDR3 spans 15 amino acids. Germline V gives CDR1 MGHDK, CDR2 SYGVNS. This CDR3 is CASSVPWGVEEKLFF. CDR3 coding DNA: TGTGCCAGCAGTGTCCCATGGGGAGTTGAGGAAAAACTGTTTTTT.